This T cell receptor beta chain was identified in a study of blood T cell repertoires in COVID-19. As for the study in general: T cells, B-cell-depleted T cells, or PBMCs supplied cDNA or gDNA.

Germline V gene lookup returns CDR1 ENHRY and CDR2 SYGVKD. The length of the CDR3 is 14 residues. Trimming stripped 6 bases from V and 3 bases from J, with 15 bases between. Under the authors' procedure: Reference gene primer amplification yielded estimated nucleated cell counts. Produced via immunoSEQ multiplex PCR; TCRdb's table is partial and in-frame only. The V and J calls and clone size were taken over from that table, and D and trimming were inferred from the DNA. Of 150,000 to 200,000 clones in the sample, 88% are singletons; the top ten hold 9%. Which cohort a participant joined came from the clinical history participants gave. Recovery meant two consecutive negative NP/OP PCR tests, professional clearance, or resolved symptoms.

Material for sequencing was PBMCs or T cells enriched from blood (not recorded which). The genes are TRBV10-3 and TRBJ2-7, with a possible D match to TRBD1 (6 bases). The TCR sequence derives from a woman in her late teens or twenties who had recovered from COVID-19. CDR3 DNA: TGTGCCATCAGCCTTCAGACAGGATTCTACGAGCAGTACTTC. Protein: CAISLQTGFYEQYF.